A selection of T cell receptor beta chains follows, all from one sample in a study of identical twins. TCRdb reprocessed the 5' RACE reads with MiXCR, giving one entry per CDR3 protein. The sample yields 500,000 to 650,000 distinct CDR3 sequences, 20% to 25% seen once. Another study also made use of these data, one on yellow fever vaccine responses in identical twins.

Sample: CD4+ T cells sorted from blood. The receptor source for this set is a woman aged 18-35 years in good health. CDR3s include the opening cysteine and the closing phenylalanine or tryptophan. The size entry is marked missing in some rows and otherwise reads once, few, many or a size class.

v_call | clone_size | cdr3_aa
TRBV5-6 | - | CASSHNRWDGGELFF
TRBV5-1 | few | CASSWAVSSYNEQFF
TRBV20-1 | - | CSAPDLLSSYNEQFF
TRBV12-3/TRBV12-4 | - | CASRVRERGDSETQYF
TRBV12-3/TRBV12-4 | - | CASSQVAGGSVTGELFF
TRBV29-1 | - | CSVAGQGTEAFF
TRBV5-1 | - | CASRGLGLATTGELFF
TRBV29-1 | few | CSVEEVQRGSYEQYF
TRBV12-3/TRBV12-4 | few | CASSLRGSITEAFF
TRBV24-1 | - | CATSPRGQGVNEQFF
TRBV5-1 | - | CASSPTWLGLENTEAFF
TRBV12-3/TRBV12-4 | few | CASNIGLNTEAFF
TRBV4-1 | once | CASSPPGTSGRANEQYF
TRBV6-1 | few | CASSERQGATGELFF
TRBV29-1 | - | CSVVDYDGNTIYF
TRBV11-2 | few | CASRLTVNTEAFF
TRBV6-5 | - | CASSYEWTSGRGKNIQYF
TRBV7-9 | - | CASRDEGARETQYF
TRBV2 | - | CASRGGIAGGRSDEQFF
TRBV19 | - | CASSIPGQISSYNEQFF
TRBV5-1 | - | CASSFTTGGTDTQYF
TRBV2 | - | CASGGTGGLVEQYF
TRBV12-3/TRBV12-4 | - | CASSLDRVGSEKLFF
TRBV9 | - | CASSVLTGNFSGNTIYF
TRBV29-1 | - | CSVGDGRVYEQYF
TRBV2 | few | CASRLYEQYF
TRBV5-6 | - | CASSRGISGANVLTF
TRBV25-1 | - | CASSDGQLNTEAFF